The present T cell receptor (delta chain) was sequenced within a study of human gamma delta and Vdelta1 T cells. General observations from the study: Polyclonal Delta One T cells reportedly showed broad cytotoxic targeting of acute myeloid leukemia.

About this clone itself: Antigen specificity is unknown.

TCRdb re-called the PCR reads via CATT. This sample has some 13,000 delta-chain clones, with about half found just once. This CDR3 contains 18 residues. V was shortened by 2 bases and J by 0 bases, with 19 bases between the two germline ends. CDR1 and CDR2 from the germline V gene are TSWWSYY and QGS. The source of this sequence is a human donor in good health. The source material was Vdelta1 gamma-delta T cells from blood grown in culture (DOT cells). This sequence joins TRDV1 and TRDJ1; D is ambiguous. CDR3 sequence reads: CALGESGIARLYTDKLIF. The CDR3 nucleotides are TGTGCTCTTGGGGAAAGTGGTATTGCTAGGCTGTACACCGATAAACTCATCTTT.